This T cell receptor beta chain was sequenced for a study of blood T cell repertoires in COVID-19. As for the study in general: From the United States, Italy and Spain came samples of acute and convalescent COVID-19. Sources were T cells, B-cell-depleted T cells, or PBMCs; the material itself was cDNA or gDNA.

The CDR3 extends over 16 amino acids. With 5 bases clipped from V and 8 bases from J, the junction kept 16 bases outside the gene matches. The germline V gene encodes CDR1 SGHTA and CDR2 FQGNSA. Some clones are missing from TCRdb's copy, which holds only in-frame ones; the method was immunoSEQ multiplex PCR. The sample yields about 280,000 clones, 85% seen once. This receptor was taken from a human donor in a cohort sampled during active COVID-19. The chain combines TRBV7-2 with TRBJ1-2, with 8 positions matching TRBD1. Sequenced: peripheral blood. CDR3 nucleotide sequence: TGTGCCAGCAGCGAAGGGGCCGGGACAGGAGCTAACGGCTACACCTTC. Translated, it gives CASSEGAGTGANGYTF.